Detailed here is one TCR beta chain. The V gene's germline CDR1 is LGHDT and CDR2 YNNKEL (reference sequence). CDR3 size: 13 residues. V was shortened by 4 bases and J by 6 bases, with 9 bases between the two germline ends. Under the authors' procedure: Estimation of nucleated cell counts was performed using reference gene primer amplification. The repertoire was sequenced with immunoSEQ multiplex PCR; TCRdb's copy has only in-frame clones and lacks some. V and J calls and clone size follow that table, whereas D and trimming were derived from the DNA. The sample consists of more than 85,000 clones, roughly 92% of them appearing once. Enrolled during active infection, Seattle patients were then followed longitudinally. The data were obtained in a study of blood T cell repertoires in COVID-19. Across the study: Acute-phase and convalescent COVID-19 samples originated in the United States, Italy and Spain. PBMCs, B-cell-depleted T cells, or T cells were the source of the cDNA or gDNA that made up the material.

Sequenced: peripheral blood. This receptor was obtained from a woman aged 50 to 60 with COVID-19, enrolled during active disease. The gene calls are TRBV3-1 (or the pseudogene TRBV3-2) and TRBJ2-2, with D possibly TRBD1 on 5 matching bases. CDR3 sequence reads: CASSLRAPGELFF. The CDR3 DNA is TGTGCCAGCAGCCTCAGGGCACCCGGGGAGCTGTTTTTT.